This entry lists 23 T cell receptor beta chains sequenced from one sample in a study of Graves' ophthalmopathy and Graves' hyperthyroidism. Using RNA transcripts, the TCR beta CDR3 regions were amplified. First-round RT-PCR with HTBI primers preceded a second-round multiplex PCR. Via MiXCR, TCRdb re-called the multiplex PCR reads, giving one row per CDR3 protein. The sample has 600,000 to 650,000 distinct CDR3 sequences, 20% to 25% seen once; the top ten hold around 6.5%. The specimen sequenced was peripheral blood. These receptors came from a woman aged 18-29 years with stable Graves' hyperthyroidism. Some clones in this sample may be carry-over from other donors' samples.

In its sample, this clonotype was seen many times. This chain links TRBV6-1 with TRBJ2-7; possible D gene TRBD1, 6 bases. This CDR3 is 13 amino acids long. Germline CDR1 and CDR2: MNHNS and SASEGT. Trimming left V 7 bases short and J 0 bases short, with 10 bases between. CDR3 loop: CASNGQSSYEQYF. DNA of the CDR3: TGTGCCAGCAACGGACAGAGCTCCTACGAGCAGTACTTC.

This clonotype was seen many times. This chain connects TRBV15 to TRBJ1-1; no reliable D call. This CDR3 has 14 residues. Germline V lookup: CDR1 LNHNV, CDR2 YYDKDF (reference sequence). Trimming cost V 4 bases and J 2 bases, with 11 bases left between them. This CDR3 reads CATSIGNINTEAFF. Here the CDR3 DNA reads TGTGCCACCAGCATAGGGAACATTAACACTGAAGCTTTCTTT.

This clonotype was seen many times. The chain recombines TRBV29-1 with TRBJ2-7, with D possibly being TRBD2 (6 bases). The CDR3 loop spans 15 amino acids. From germline, CDR1 is SQVTM and CDR2 ANQGSEA. Trimming stripped 4 bases from V and 4 bases from J, with 20 bases between. CDR3: CSVGPGRLGIYEQYF. CDR3 in DNA: TGCAGCGTTGGGCCGGGCCGACTAGGGATATACGAGCAGTACTTC.

This clonotype was observed a few times. DNA of the CDR3: TGTGCCAGCAGCCAAGATCGTCGGGACAGGGGGACCGAGCAGTACTTC. Residues: CASSQDRRDRGTEQYF. The chain recombines TRBV3-1 with TRBJ2-7; TRBD1 matches at 11 bases. This CDR3 comprises 16 residues. Looked up from germline, CDR1 is LGHDT and CDR2 is YNNKEL (reference sequence). Trimming at V came to 0 bases and at J to 6 bases, leaving 7 bases not matched to a gene.

This clonotype appeared many times. The chain joins TRBV6-5 to TRBJ2-4; D is tentatively TRBD1 or TRBD2 (6 bases each). Trimming stripped 4 bases from V and 8 bases from J, with 30 bases between. This CDR3 is built from 19 residues. Germline V gene data show CDR1 as MNHEY and CDR2 as SVGAGI. The CDR3 sequence: CASSCWALGQGRGEDIQYF. The CDR3, as DNA: TGTGCCAGCAGTTGCTGGGCACTGGGTCAGGGAAGGGGGGAGGACATTCAGTACTTC.

This chain joins TRBV12-3 or TRBV12-4 and TRBJ2-5, with D tentatively TRBD1 (5 bases). Trimming took 3 bases from V and 2 from J, leaving 7 bases between them. This CDR3 has 13 residues. The CDR3 DNA is TGTGCCAGCAGTTTCAGGGATCAAGAGACCCAGTACTTC. This codes for CASSFRDQETQYF.

The chain carries TRBV11-1 and TRBJ2-5, with TRBD1 matching 10 bases. With V trimmed by 5 bases and J by 5 bases, 5 bases remained unmatched. This CDR3 has 14 amino acids. Germline CDR1 is SGHAT and CDR2 is FQDESV (reference sequence). The chain's CDR3 is CASSHRTGGETQYF. As DNA, the CDR3 is TGTGCCAGCAGCCACAGGACAGGGGGGGAGACCCAGTACTTC.

This clonotype came up many times. The gene calls are TRBV6-1 and TRBJ2-7; 10 bases are a match to TRBD1. This CDR3 comprises 15 residues. V gave up 6 bases and J gave up 6 bases; unmatched junction bases: 11. Germline V lookup: CDR1 MNHNS, CDR2 SASEGT. The CDR3 bases are TGTGCCAGCAGGATCGAGAGGACAGGGGGTGGCGAGCAGTACTTC. It codes for CASRIERTGGGEQYF.

This clonotype was picked up many times. The chain is built from TRBV12-3 or TRBV12-4 and TRBJ2-2; D unclear. This CDR3 has 16 residues. V shed 6 bases and J shed 6 bases, with 20 bases lying between them. The CDR3 protein is CASRSPFGSVSGELFF. The CDR3 DNA sequence: TGTGCCAGCAGGTCCCCCTTTGGGTCGGTGTCCGGGGAGCTGTTTTTT.

About this clonotype itself: The junction shows a germline mismatch at one end, possibly a read error. V usage is TRBV12-3 or TRBV12-4 and J usage is TRBJ2-7; D tentatively reads TRBD1 or TRBD2 (5 bases each). The CDR3 loop spans 16 amino acids. DNA for the CDR3: TGTGCCAGCAGTCCCCTCCTCCGGGACGGCTCCTACGAGCGGTACTTC. It encodes CASSPLLRDGSYERYF.

Ten or more counts support this clonotype. The rearrangement links TRBV20-1 to TRBJ1-1; 8 bases are a match to TRBD1. The V and J ends lost 0 bases and 0 bases, in that order; junction bases with no gene match: 3. The germline gives CDR1 DFQATT, CDR2 SNEGSKA (reference sequence). CDR3 length equals 15 residues. The CDR3 DNA reads TGCAGTGCTAGAGATCCGGGACAGGTGAACACTGAAGCTTTCTTT. Its translation is CSARDPGQVNTEAFF.

This clonotype was seen ten or more times. The genes are TRBV15 and TRBJ2-5; D may match TRBD1 or TRBD2 (5 bases each). The ends were cut back, 2 bases at V and 9 bases at J, with 16 bases in the middle. CDR1 LNHNV and CDR2 YYDKDF come from the germline V gene (reference sequence). The CDR3 contains 14 residues. The CDR3: CATSRPGRWMPQYF. The DNA of the CDR3 is TGTGCCACCAGCAGACCGGGACGGTGGATGCCCCAGTACTTC.

This clonotype was recorded at least ten times. A read error may be the cause here, since a much bigger clone is one base away. V usage is TRBV6-5 and J usage is TRBJ1-3; D call uncertain. The germline V gene has CDR1 MNHEY and CDR2 SVGAGI. Deletions cut 2 bases from V and 0 bases from J, with 5 bases between. CDR3 length: 14 residues. CDR3 in amino acids: CASSYGDSGNTIYF. The CDR3 DNA is TGTGCCAGCAGTTACGGGGACTCTGGAAACACCATATATTTT.

V usage is TRBV3-1 and J usage is TRBJ2-5; no clear D gene. The CDR3 is made up of 14 amino acids. The germline V and J ends were trimmed by 1 base and 4 bases, with 10 bases remaining between them. Germline CDR1 reads LGHDT; CDR2 reads YNNKEL (reference sequence). CDR3 coding DNA: TGTGCCAGCAGCCAAGGACAAACAATAGAGACCCAGTACTTC. It yields the protein CASSQGQTIETQYF.

This clonotype occurred many times. The rearrangement uses TRBV20-1 and TRBJ1-3; D unresolved. Germline V gene lookup returns CDR1 DFQATT and CDR2 SNEGSKA (reference sequence). The CDR3 loop spans 13 amino acids. V lost 1 base to trimming and J lost 2 bases, with 6 bases between them. CDR3 nucleotides: TGCAGTGCTAGAGCCCCCCCTGGAAACACCATATATTTT. It codes for CSARAPPGNTIYF.

Ten or more counts support this clonotype. The chain combines TRBV11-2 with TRBJ2-5; D is unresolved. V was pared by 3 bases and J by 2 bases, with 10 bases between. The germline CDR1 and CDR2 sequences are SGHAT and FQNNGV. The CDR3 is 14 amino acids. CDR3 sequence: CASSFFGRQETQYF. DNA for the CDR3: TGTGCCAGCAGCTTTTTTGGCCGACAAGAGACCCAGTACTTC.

The chain is built from TRBV5-1 and TRBJ1-1; TRBD1 matches at 8 bases. There are 15 residues in the CDR3. Losses at the gene ends were 0 bases for V and 1 base for J; bases not matched to a gene: 2. The germline V gene has CDR1 SGHRS and CDR2 YFSETQ. CDR3 nucleotide sequence: TGCGCCAGCAGCTTGGCGCAGGGGGCGAACACTGAAGCTTTCTTT. The encoded protein is CASSLAQGANTEAFF.

This clonotype was seen at least ten times. This sequence joins TRBV6-2 or TRBV6-3 and TRBJ2-7, with 10 positions matching TRBD2. V lost 6 bases, J lost 2 bases, and 4 bases stayed unmatched. The CDR3 runs to 14 residues. Germline lookup yields CDR1 MNHEY and CDR2 SVGEGT. CDR3 nucleotides: TGTGCCAGCAGAGATAGCGGGGGGACCTACGAGCAGTACTTC. Its translation: CASRDSGGTYEQYF.

This clonotype was counted many times. V usage is TRBV29-1 and J usage is TRBJ1-1; 8 positions agree with TRBD1. Germline V lookup: CDR1 SQVTM, CDR2 ANQGSEA. V shed 6 bases, J shed 6 bases, and the junction held 0 bases outside the gene matches. The CDR3 sequence is 10 residues long. Here the CDR3 reads CSVRGPEAFF. The CDR3, as DNA: TGCAGCGTCAGGGGGCCTGAAGCTTTCTTT.

Only a few counts were recorded for this clonotype. V usage is TRBV10-1 and J usage is TRBJ1-1; a possible D gene is TRBD1 (6 bases). V shed 2 bases and J shed 5 bases, with 15 bases lying between them. Per the germline V gene, CDR1 is WNHNN and CDR2 is SYGVQD (reference sequence). This CDR3 spans 15 amino acids. The CDR3 DNA reads as TGCGCCAGCAGTGAGAGTCTGGGGGCAAAGACTGAAGCTTTCTTT. Translated: CASSESLGAKTEAFF.

The chain uses TRBV20-1 and TRBJ2-3, with TRBD1 matching over 8 bases. Germline values: CDR1 DFQATT, CDR2 SNEGSKA (reference sequence). This CDR3 region has 16 residues. With 4 bases clipped from V and 4 bases from J, the junction kept 13 bases outside the gene matches. The CDR3 coding sequence is TGCAGTGCTAACGACAGGGGCCGCCCCCCACCAGATACGCAGTATTTT. Translated, it gives CSANDRGRPPPDTQYF.

In its sample, this clonotype was seen many times. Written as DNA, the CDR3 is TGTGCCAGCAGTTCCGTGGGAGCGGGAGTATACGAGCAGTACTTC. Amino acids: CASSSVGAGVYEQYF. The chain employs TRBV28 and TRBJ2-7, with 8 bases lining up with TRBD2. This CDR3 has 15 residues. Germline CDR1 reads MDHEN; CDR2 reads SYDVKM. After removal of 4 bases from V and 4 bases from J, the junction contained 9 bases not matched to a gene. Based on the CDR3 plus reference TRBV28 and TRBJ2-7, the full variable domain is DVKVTQSSRYLVKRTGEKVFLECVQDMDHENMFWYRQDPGLGLRLIYFSYDVKMKEKGDIPEGYSVSREKKERFSLILESASTNQTSMYLCASSSVGAGVYEQYFGPGTRLTVT.

The chain recombines TRBV27 with TRBJ1-1; 7 bases align to TRBD1. This CDR3 has 12 amino acids. Germline V gene data show CDR1 as MNHEY and CDR2 as SMNVEV (reference sequence). Trimming cost V 8 bases and J 6 bases; bases outside gene matches: 6. The CDR3 protein is CASGRQGAEAFF. CDR3 nucleotides: TGTGCCAGCGGACGACAGGGCGCTGAAGCTTTCTTT.